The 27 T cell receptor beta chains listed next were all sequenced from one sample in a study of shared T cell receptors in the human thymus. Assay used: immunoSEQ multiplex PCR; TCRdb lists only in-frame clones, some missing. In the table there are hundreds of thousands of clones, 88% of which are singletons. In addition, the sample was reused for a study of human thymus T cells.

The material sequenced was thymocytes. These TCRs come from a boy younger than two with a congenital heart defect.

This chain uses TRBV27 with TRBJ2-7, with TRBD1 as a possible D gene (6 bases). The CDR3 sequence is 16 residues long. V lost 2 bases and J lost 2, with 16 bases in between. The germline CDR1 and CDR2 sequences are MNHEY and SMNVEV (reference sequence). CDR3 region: CASSLLRGVEPYEQYF. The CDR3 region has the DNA TGTGCCAGCAGTTTACTCAGGGGTGTCGAGCCCTACGAGCAGTACTTC.

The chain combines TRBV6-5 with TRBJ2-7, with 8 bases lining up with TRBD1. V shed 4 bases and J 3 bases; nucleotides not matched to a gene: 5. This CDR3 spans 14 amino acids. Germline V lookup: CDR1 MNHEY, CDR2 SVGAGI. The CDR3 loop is CASSSDRGNYEQYF. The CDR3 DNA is TGTGCCAGCAGTTCCGACAGGGGAAACTACGAGCAGTACTTC.

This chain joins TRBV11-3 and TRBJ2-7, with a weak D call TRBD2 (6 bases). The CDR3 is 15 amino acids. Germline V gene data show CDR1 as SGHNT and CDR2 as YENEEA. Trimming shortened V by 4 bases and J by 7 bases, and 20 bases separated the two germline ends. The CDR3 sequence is CASSSSSAPDGEQYF. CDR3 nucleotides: TGTGCCAGCAGCTCCTCTAGCGCGCCTGATGGGGAGCAGTACTTC. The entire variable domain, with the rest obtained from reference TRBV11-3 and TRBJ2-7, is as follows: EAGVVQSPRYKIIEKKQPVAFWCNPISGHNTLYWYLQNLGQGPELLIRYENEEAVDDSQLPKDRFSAERLKGVDSTLKIQPAELGDSAVYLCASSSSSAPDGEQYFGPGTRLTVT.

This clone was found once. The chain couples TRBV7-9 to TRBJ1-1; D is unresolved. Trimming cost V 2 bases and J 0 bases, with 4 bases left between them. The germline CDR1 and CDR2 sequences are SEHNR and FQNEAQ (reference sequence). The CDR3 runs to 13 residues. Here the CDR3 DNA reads TGTGCCAGCAGCTTACCAATGAACACTGAAGCTTTCTTT. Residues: CASSLPMNTEAFF.

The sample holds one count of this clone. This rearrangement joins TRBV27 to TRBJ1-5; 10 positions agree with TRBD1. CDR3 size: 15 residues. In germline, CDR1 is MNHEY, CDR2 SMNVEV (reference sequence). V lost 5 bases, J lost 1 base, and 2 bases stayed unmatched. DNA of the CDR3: TGTGCCAGCAGTGGGGACAGGGGAAGCAATCAGCCCCAGCATTTT. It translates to CASSGDRGSNQPQHF.

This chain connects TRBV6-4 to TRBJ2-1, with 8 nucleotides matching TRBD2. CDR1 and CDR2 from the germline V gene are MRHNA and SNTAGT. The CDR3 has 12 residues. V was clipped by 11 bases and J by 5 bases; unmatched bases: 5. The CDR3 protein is CAGAGGNNEQFF. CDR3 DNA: TGTGCCGGGGCGGGGGGTAACAATGAGCAGTTCTTC.

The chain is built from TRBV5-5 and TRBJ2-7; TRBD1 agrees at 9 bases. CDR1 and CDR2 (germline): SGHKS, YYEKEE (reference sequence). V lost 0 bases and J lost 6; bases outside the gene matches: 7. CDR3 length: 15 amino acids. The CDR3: CASSLGRDRASEQYF. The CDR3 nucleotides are TGTGCCAGCAGCTTGGGGCGGGACAGGGCCTCCGAGCAGTACTTC.

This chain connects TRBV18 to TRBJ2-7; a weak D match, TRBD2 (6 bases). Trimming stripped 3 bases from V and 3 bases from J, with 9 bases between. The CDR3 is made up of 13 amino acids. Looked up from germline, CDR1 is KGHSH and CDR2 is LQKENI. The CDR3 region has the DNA TGTGCCAGCTCACCGCGGGACGGCTACGAGCAGTACTTC. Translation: CASSPRDGYEQYF.

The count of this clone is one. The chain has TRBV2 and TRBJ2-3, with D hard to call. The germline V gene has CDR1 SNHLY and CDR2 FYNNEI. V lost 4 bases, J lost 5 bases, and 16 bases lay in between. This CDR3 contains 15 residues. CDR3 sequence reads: CASSGGRFYQDTQYF. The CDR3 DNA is TGTGCCAGCAGTGGTGGCAGGTTCTATCAAGATACGCAGTATTTT.

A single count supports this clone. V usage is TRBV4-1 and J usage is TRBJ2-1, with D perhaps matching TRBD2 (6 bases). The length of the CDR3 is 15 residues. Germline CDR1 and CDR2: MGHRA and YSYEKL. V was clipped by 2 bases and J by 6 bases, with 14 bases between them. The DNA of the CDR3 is TGCGCCAGCAGCCAAAGGAGGGAGTGGGGCAATGAGCAGTTCTTC. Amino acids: CASSQRREWGNEQFF.

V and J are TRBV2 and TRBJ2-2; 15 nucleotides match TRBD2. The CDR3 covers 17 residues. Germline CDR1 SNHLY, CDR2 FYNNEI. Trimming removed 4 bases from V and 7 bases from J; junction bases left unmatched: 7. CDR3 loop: CASSGGTSGRLDGELFF. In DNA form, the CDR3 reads TGTGCCAGCAGTGGGGGGACTAGCGGGAGGTTGGACGGGGAGCTGTTTTTT.

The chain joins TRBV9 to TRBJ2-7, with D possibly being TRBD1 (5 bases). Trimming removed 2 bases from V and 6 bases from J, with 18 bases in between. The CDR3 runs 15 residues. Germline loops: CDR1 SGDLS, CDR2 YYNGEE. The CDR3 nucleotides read TGTGCCAGCAGCGTGGCCCGGCAGGGAAAACCCGAGCAGTACTTC. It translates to CASSVARQGKPEQYF.

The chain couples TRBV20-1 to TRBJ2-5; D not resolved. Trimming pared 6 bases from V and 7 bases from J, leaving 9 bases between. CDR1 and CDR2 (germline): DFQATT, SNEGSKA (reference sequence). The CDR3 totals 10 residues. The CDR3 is CSALTGTQYF. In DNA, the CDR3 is TGCAGTGCCCTTACGGGGACCCAGTACTTC.

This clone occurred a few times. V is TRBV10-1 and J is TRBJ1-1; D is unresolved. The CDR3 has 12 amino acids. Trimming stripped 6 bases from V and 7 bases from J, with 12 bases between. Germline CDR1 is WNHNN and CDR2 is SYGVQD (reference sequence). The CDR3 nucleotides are TGCGCCAGCAGGGGCCCCTATGGTGAAGCTTTCTTT. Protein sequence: CASRGPYGEAFF.

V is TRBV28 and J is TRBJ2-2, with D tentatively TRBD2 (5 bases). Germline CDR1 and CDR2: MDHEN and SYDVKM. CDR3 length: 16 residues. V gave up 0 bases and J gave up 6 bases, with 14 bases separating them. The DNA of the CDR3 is TGTGCCAGCAGTTTATGGCTAGCTGGAGCCCCCGGGGAGCTGTTTTTT. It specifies CASSLWLAGAPGELFF.

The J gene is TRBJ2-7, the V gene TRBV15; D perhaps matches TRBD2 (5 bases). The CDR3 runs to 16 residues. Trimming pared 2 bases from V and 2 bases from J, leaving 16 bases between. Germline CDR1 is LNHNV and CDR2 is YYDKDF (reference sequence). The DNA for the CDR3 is TGTGCCACCAGCAGAACTTGCGCGGGCTCTACCTACGAGCAGTACTTC. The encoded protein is CATSRTCAGSTYEQYF.

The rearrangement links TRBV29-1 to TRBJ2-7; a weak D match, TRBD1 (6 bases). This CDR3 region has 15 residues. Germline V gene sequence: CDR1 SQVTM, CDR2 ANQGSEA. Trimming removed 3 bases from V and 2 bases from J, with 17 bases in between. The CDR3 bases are TGCAGCGTTGAGGGGGCGTCAAAGGGTCCCTACGAGCAGTACTTC. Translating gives CSVEGASKGPYEQYF.

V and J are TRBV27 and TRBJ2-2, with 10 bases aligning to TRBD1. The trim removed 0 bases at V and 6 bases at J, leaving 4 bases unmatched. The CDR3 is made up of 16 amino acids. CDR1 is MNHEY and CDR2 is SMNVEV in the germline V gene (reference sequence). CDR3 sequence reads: CASSLSWTGGAGELFF. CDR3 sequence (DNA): TGTGCCAGCAGTTTATCTTGGACAGGGGGGGCCGGGGAGCTGTTTTTT.

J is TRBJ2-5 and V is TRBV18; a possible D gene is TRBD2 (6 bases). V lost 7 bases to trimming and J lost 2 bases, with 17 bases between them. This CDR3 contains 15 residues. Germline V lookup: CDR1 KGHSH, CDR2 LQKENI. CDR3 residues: CASWRGAEVQETQYF. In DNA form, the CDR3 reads TGTGCCAGCTGGAGGGGCGCCGAAGTACAAGAGACCCAGTACTTC.

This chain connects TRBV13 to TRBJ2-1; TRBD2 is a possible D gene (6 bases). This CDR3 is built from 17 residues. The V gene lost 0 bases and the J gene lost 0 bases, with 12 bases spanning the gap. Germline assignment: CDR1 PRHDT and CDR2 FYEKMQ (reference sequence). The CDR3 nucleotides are TGTGCCAGCAGCTTAGGAACTGTCGGGGGCTCCTACAATGAGCAGTTCTTC. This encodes CASSLGTVGGSYNEQFF.

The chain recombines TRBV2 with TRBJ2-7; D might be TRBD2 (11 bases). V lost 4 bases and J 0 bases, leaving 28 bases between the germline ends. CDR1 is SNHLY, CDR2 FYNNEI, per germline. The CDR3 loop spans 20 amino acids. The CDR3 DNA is TGTGCCAGCAGTGGGGGGACAGGGGCTAGCGGGAGGCCTCGCTCCTACGAGCAGTACTTC. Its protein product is CASSGGTGASGRPRSYEQYF.

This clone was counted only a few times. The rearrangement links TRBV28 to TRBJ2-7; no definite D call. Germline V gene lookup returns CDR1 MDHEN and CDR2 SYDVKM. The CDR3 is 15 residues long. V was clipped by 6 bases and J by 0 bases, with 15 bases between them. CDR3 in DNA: TGTGCCAGCAGGCCCCCGATGGCGGACTCCTACGAGCAGTACTTC. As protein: CASRPPMADSYEQYF.

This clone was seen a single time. CDR3 amino acids: CASSLGGTSGYNEQFF. The CDR3 coding sequence is TGTGCCAGCAGCTTGGGGGGGACTAGCGGTTACAATGAGCAGTTCTTC. V and J are TRBV5-4 and TRBJ2-1; 11 bases are a match to TRBD2. After removal of 0 bases from V and 4 bases from J, the junction contained 3 bases not matched to a gene. Germline V CDR1 and CDR2: SGHNT, YYREEE (reference sequence). CDR3 length equals 16 residues.

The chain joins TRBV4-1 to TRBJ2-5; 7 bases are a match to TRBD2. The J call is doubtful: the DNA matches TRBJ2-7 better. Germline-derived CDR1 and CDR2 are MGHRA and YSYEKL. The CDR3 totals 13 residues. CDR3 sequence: CASSQGGRHEQYF. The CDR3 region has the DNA TGCGCCAGCAGCCAAGGCGGGAGACACGAGCAGTACTTC.

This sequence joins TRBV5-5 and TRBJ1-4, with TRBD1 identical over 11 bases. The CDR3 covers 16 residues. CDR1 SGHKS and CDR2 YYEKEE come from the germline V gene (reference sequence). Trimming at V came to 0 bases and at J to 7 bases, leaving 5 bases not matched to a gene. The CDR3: CASSLGWDRGFEKLFF. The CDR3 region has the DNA TGTGCCAGCAGCTTGGGGTGGGACAGGGGGTTTGAAAAACTGTTTTTT.

The chain's CDR3 is CASSSSWTVPYGYTF. The CDR3 bases are TGTGCCAGCAGCTCCTCATGGACAGTACCCTATGGCTACACCTTC. V and J are TRBV7-9 and TRBJ1-2; tentative D call: TRBD1 (6 bases). The ends were cut back, 4 bases at V and 4 bases at J, with 16 bases in the middle. CDR3 size: 15 residues. Germline V gives CDR1 SEHNR, CDR2 FQNEAQ (reference sequence).

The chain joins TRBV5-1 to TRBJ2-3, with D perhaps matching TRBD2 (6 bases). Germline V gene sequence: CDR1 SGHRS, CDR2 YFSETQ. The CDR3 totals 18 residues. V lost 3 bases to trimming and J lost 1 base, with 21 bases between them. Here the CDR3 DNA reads TGCGCCAGCAGCTCTTCTGGTCCGGGGACTCCCCGCACAGATACGCAGTATTTT. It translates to CASSSSGPGTPRTDTQYF.